This T cell receptor (beta chain) was recorded in a study of cytomegalovirus exposure and HLA in healthy donors. Study-wide context: Prior work identified around 110 million unique TCR beta sequences in 150 million to 200 million T cells. As released early, the data held 70 million to 100 million unique TCRs from HLA-typed donors.

V lost 5 bases to trimming and J lost 5 bases; unmatched junction nucleotides: 3. CDR1 and CDR2 (germline): SNHLY, FYNNEI. The CDR3 runs 13 residues. Researchers ran the PCR with 60 Vbeta and 13 Jbeta primers. Repertoires were generated with immunoSEQ multiplex PCR, while TCRdb's copy carries only in-frame clones and drops some. The sample includes around 130,000 clones, roughly 80% of them seen just once. Sequencing used PBMCs. The genes are TRBV2 and TRBJ1-5; 7 nucleotides match TRBD1. The sequence was obtained from a woman aged 60 to 75 in good health and CMV-seronegative. CDR3 sequence reads: CASSYQGDQPQHF. The DNA of the CDR3 is TGTGCCAGCAGTTATCAGGGGGATCAGCCCCAGCATTTT.